The 20 T cell receptor beta chains below come from one sample, sequenced in a study of CD8+ T cells in alopecia areata. Reverse transcription of extracted RNA yielded cDNA, which provided the sequencing template. Libraries were prepared by immunoSEQ multiplex PCR; TCRdb keeps only in-frame clonotypes and omits some of them. The sample lists about 150,000 clones; around 87% were seen once. Specimen: CD8+ T cells sorted from blood, collected at week 0. The source is a human donor with alopecia areata.

V usage is TRBV19 and J usage is TRBJ1-2; D might be TRBD1 (6 bases). Germline V gives CDR1 LNHDA, CDR2 SQIVND (reference sequence). Trimming stripped 2 bases from V and 2 bases from J, with 9 bases between. The CDR3 sequence is 14 residues long. CDR3 amino acids: CASSIPGVNYGYTF. The CDR3 DNA is TGTGCCAGTAGTATACCAGGGGTAAACTATGGCTACACCTTC.

The rearrangement uses TRBV19 and TRBJ1-5; D call uncertain. Trimming left V 5 bases short and J 0 bases short, with 11 bases between. CDR3 length equals 15 residues. Germline assignment: CDR1 LNHDA and CDR2 SQIVND (reference sequence). Written as DNA, the CDR3 is TGTGCCAGTAGTTCCCCAGGTTATAGCAATCAGCCCCAGCATTTT. This gives the protein CASSSPGYSNQPQHF.

The V gene is TRBV27, the J gene TRBJ2-3; TRBD2 matches 8 bases. J gave up 0 bases and V 5 bases, and 7 bases lay outside the gene matches. This CDR3 region has 16 residues. Germline CDR1 is MNHEY and CDR2 is SMNVEV (reference sequence). Written as DNA, the CDR3 is TGTGCCAGCAGTCCGTGGTTAGCGGGGAGCACAGATACGCAGTATTTT. Translation: CASSPWLAGSTDTQYF.

This clone has only a few counts. The V call is TRBV7-2, the J call TRBJ2-7; either TRBD1 or TRBD2 may supply D (5 bases each). Germline assignment: CDR1 SGHTA and CDR2 FQGNSA. The ends were cut back, 1 base at V and 2 bases at J, with 9 bases in the middle. CDR3 length equals 14 residues. CDR3 coding DNA: TGTGCCAGCAGCTTAGGGGACGGTCCCTACGAGCAGTACTTC. Protein: CASSLGDGPYEQYF. The whole variable domain, filled in from reference TRBV7-2 and TRBJ2-7, reads GAGVSQSPSNKVTEKGKDVELRCDPISGHTALYWYRQSLGQGLEFLIYFQGNSAPDKSGLPSDRFSAERTGGSVSTLTIQRTQQEDSAVYLCASSLGDGPYEQYFGPGTRLTVT.

This clone was picked up one time. The V and J genes are TRBV4-1 and TRBJ2-2; the D is unclear. Germline V gene lookup returns CDR1 MGHRA and CDR2 YSYEKL. This CDR3 has 16 residues. With 4 bases removed from V and 0 bases from J, the gap between germline ends came to 12 bases. CDR3 region: CASSPVGRANTGELFF. The CDR3 region has the DNA TGCGCCAGCAGCCCTGTCGGACGGGCGAACACCGGGGAGCTGTTTTTT.

The chain combines TRBV4-1 with TRBJ1-5, with D uncertain. Germline V lookup: CDR1 MGHRA, CDR2 YSYEKL. V was pared by 0 bases and J by 1 base, with 16 bases between. CDR3 size: 18 residues. CDR3 sequence reads: CASSQDLRAMLSNQPQHF. The CDR3 DNA sequence: TGCGCCAGCAGCCAAGATCTTAGGGCGATGTTAAGCAATCAGCCCCAGCATTTT.

The chain couples TRBV25-1 to TRBJ2-7; TRBD2 matches 10 bases. CDR1 MGHDK and CDR2 SYGVNS come from the germline V gene. The CDR3 spans 16 residues. The junction had 8 bases not matched to a gene; V was cut back by 4 bases and J by 2 bases. The CDR3 reads CASSVPGTSATYEQYF. As DNA, the CDR3 is TGTGCCAGCAGTGTACCCGGGACTAGCGCCACCTACGAGCAGTACTTC.

The chain has TRBV9 and TRBJ2-2; D may be TRBD2 (6 bases). CDR1 SGDLS and CDR2 YYNGEE come from the germline V gene. The CDR3 runs to 14 residues. The V gene lost 7 bases and the J gene lost 1 base, with 11 bases spanning the gap. CDR3 sequence: CASDSGMNTGELFF. The CDR3 DNA reads as TGTGCCAGCGATAGCGGAATGAACACCGGGGAGCTGTTTTTT.

In DNA form, the CDR3 reads TGTGCCAGCAGCCAGCGAACACTAGATCGGACGGGAAACACTGAAGCTTTCTTT. It is translated as CASSQRTLDRTGNTEAFF. This chain uses TRBV4-2 with TRBJ1-1; D is ambiguous. Germline V gene lookup returns CDR1 LGHNA and CDR2 YNFKEQ. The CDR3 is made up of 18 amino acids. V shed 3 bases and J shed 2 bases, with 22 bases lying between them.

V is TRBV6-5 and J is TRBJ2-1; TRBD2 matches at 7 bases. Per the germline V gene, CDR1 is MNHEY and CDR2 is SVGAGI. The trim removed 8 bases at V and 2 bases at J, leaving 3 bases unmatched. The length of the CDR3 is 13 residues. CDR3: CASARGAYNEQFF. The DNA for the CDR3 is TGTGCCAGCGCACGGGGGGCCTACAATGAGCAGTTCTTC.

This clone was seen a single time. The chain combines TRBV2 with TRBJ2-7; D might be TRBD1 (6 bases). V lost 0 bases, J lost 2 bases, and 14 bases lay in between. The CDR3 consists of 16 residues. CDR1 and CDR2 from the germline V gene are SNHLY and FYNNEI. For the CDR3, the DNA is TGTGCCAGCAGTGAAGCGGGCAGGGGCCTTACCTACGAGCAGTACTTC. Protein sequence: CASSEAGRGLTYEQYF.

The chain links TRBV5-1 to TRBJ2-3; a possible D gene is TRBD2 (6 bases). CDR1 SGHRS and CDR2 YFSETQ come from the germline V gene. The CDR3 is made up of 14 amino acids. V dropped 4 bases and J dropped 4 bases, with 13 bases sitting between them. The CDR3 nucleotides read TGCGCCAGCAGCCCCGGGACTTCGTCAGATACGCAGTATTTT. It is translated as CASSPGTSSDTQYF.

The J gene is TRBJ1-4, the V gene TRBV4-1; D is unclear. In germline, CDR1 is MGHRA, CDR2 YSYEKL. This CDR3 is built from 15 residues. V was shortened by 1 base and J by 10 bases, with 16 bases between the two germline ends. In DNA form, the CDR3 reads TGCGCCAGCAGCCAAGTCCAGGCAGGAGGAGGAAAACTGTTTTTT. It translates to CASSQVQAGGGKLFF.

The chain joins TRBV10-2 to TRBJ2-1, with D possibly TRBD1 on 6 matching bases. Trimming pared 7 bases from V and 13 bases from J, leaving 11 bases between. Germline V gene data show CDR1 as WSHSY and CDR2 as SAAADI. The CDR3 consists of 10 residues. CDR3 sequence reads: CASISGHQFF. The CDR3 region has the DNA TGCGCCAGCATTTCGGGACACCAGTTCTTC.

This clone was observed a single time. The rearrangement joins TRBV10-2 to TRBJ2-7; 11 bases fit TRBD1. V shed 3 bases and J 6 bases; nucleotides not matched to a gene: 10. The CDR3 consists of 16 residues. In germline, CDR1 is WSHSY, CDR2 SAAADI. The CDR3 DNA is TGCGCCAGCAGTGAAAGGACAGGGGGCGGCCGTGGCGAGCAGTACTTC. This gives the protein CASSERTGGGRGEQYF.

The J gene is TRBJ2-2, the V gene TRBV9; 7 bases are shared with TRBD1. Germline trimming cut 6 bases from V and 1 base from J; bases unmatched to any gene: 3. Per germline, CDR1 SGDLS and CDR2 YYNGEE. This CDR3 contains 14 residues. This chain's CDR3 is CASTDRVNTGELFF. For the CDR3, the DNA is TGTGCCAGCACTGACAGGGTGAACACCGGGGAGCTGTTTTTT.

This chain uses TRBV6-5 with TRBJ1-2; possible D gene TRBD1, 6 bases. Germline CDR1 is MNHEY and CDR2 is SVGAGI. The CDR3 is 15 amino acids. V lost 5 bases and J lost 0, with 13 bases in between. The DNA for the CDR3 is TGTGCCAGCAGTCCCTGGGGGCCGTCTAACTATGGCTACACCTTC. Translated: CASSPWGPSNYGYTF.

This chain joins TRBV4-1 and TRBJ2-7; 8 nucleotides match TRBD2. This CDR3 comprises 15 residues. Germline trimming cut 4 bases from V and 0 bases from J; bases unmatched to any gene: 5. The V gene's germline CDR1 is MGHRA and CDR2 YSYEKL. The CDR3 DNA sequence: TGCGCCAGCAGCCGAGGGCTAGCGGGCTCCTACGAGCAGTACTTC. Protein product: CASSRGLAGSYEQYF.

The chain is built from TRBV6-5 and TRBJ1-4, with a possible D match to TRBD1 (5 bases). Trimming cost V 6 bases and J 5 bases, with 13 bases left between them. The CDR3 has 14 amino acids. CDR1 is MNHEY, CDR2 SVGAGI, per germline. The CDR3 coding sequence is TGTGCCAGCAGCAGCCCTTGGGGGAATGAAAAACTGTTTTTT. Its translation is CASSSPWGNEKLFF.

The rearrangement joins TRBV7-8 to TRBJ2-2, with D uncertain. CDR3 length equals 15 residues. Trimming shortened V by 5 bases and J by 7 bases, and 17 bases separated the two germline ends. Germline lookup yields CDR1 SGHVS and CDR2 FQNEAQ. The DNA of the CDR3 is TGTGCCAGCAGCCATCCCCTGTTCAGGCTCGGGGAGCTGTTTTTT. It encodes CASSHPLFRLGELFF.